The 30 T cell receptor beta chains listed next were all sequenced from one sample in a study of blood T cell repertoires in COVID-19 (TCRdb year 2020). The method behind the library was the immunoSEQ multiplex PCR assay. TCRdb carries this immuneACCESS record with in-frame sequences only. Its versions omit some clonotypes, under half of them owing to an unresolved V gene in the studies checked, with the rest unexplained. This sample comprises 70,000 or so clones, approximately 80% of them detected only once. The ten largest clones take up around 15% of the sample. Sequencing was performed on peripheral blood. These receptors all come from a human donor in a cohort sampled during active COVID-19.

This chain uses TRBV6-6 with TRBJ2-3; 9 nucleotides align to TRBD2. Trimming took 6 bases from V and 2 from J; bases not matched to a gene: 3. This CDR3 has 14 residues. Germline lookup yields CDR1 MNHNY and CDR2 SVGAGI (reference sequence). As DNA, the CDR3 is TGTGCCAGCAGACCTAGCGGGATCACAGATACGCAGTATTTT. Amino acid sequence: CASRPSGITDTQYF.

CDR3: CASSKWTGGAAEAFF. The CDR3 nucleotides are TGTGCCAGCAGCAAATGGACAGGGGGCGCGGCTGAAGCTTTCTTT. This sequence joins TRBV7-8 and TRBJ1-1, with 11 bases lining up with TRBD1. The length of the CDR3 is 15 residues. The germline V gene encodes CDR1 SGHVS and CDR2 FQNEAQ. Trimming cost V 5 bases and J 6 bases; bases outside gene matches: 8. Variable domain in full (rest from reference TRBV7-8 and TRBJ1-1): GAGVSQSPRYKVAKRGQDVALRCDPISGHVSLFWYQQALGQGPEFLTYFQNEAQLDKSGLPSDRFFAERPEGSVSTLKIQRTQQEDSAVYLCASSKWTGGAAEAFFGQGTRLTVV.

The chain has TRBV28 and TRBJ2-2, with 8 positions matching TRBD2. This CDR3 has 16 residues. J lost 5 bases, V lost 2 bases, and 7 bases had no gene match. Per the germline V gene, CDR1 is MDHEN and CDR2 is SYDVKM. CDR3 sequence (DNA): TGTGCCAGCAGTTTACAAGCTAGCGGGCGGACCGGGGAGCTGTTTTTT. It encodes CASSLQASGRTGELFF.

The V gene is TRBV2, the J gene TRBJ2-1; TRBD2 matches at 9 bases. Germline V gene data show CDR1 as SNHLY and CDR2 as FYNNEI. V lost 6 bases to trimming and J lost 5 bases; unmatched junction nucleotides: 5. The CDR3 totals 14 residues. CDR3 protein: CASRTGTSHNEQFF. The CDR3 DNA sequence: TGTGCCAGCAGAACCGGGACTAGCCACAATGAGCAGTTCTTC.

The chain links TRBV7-9 to TRBJ2-1; D remains unclear. The CDR3 length is 13 residues. Trimming removed 1 base from V and 6 bases from J, with 7 bases in between. Germline V lookup: CDR1 SEHNR, CDR2 FQNEAQ (reference sequence). CDR3 residues: CASSLVELNEQFF. DNA for the CDR3: TGTGCCAGCAGCTTAGTCGAACTCAATGAGCAGTTCTTC.

V is TRBV5-1 and J is TRBJ2-2; no clear D gene. Germline V CDR1 and CDR2: SGHRS, YFSETQ. V lost 0 bases, J lost 2 bases, and 11 bases lay in between. CDR3 size: 16 residues. The CDR3 here is CASSLDSPSNTGELFF. In nucleotides, the CDR3 is TGCGCCAGCAGCTTGGACTCTCCATCCAACACCGGGGAGCTGTTTTTT.

This chain joins TRBV5-1 and TRBJ2-2, with 9 bases fitting TRBD2. J gave up 5 bases and V 1 base, and 9 bases lay outside the gene matches. The CDR3 runs 17 residues. CDR1 and CDR2 from the germline V gene are SGHRS and YFSETQ. CDR3 protein: CASSLYLAGRVTGELFF. Here the CDR3 DNA reads TGCGCCAGCAGCTTGTATCTAGCGGGACGAGTGACCGGGGAGCTGTTTTTT.

The chain links TRBV19 to TRBJ2-7; 9 nucleotides agree with TRBD2. This CDR3 comprises 14 residues. V shed 3 bases and J 3 bases; nucleotides not matched to a gene: 3. Germline V gives CDR1 LNHDA, CDR2 SQIVND (reference sequence). For the CDR3, the DNA is TGTGCCAGTAGTATCGCGGGAGGGGTCTACGAGCAGTACTTC. Encoded protein: CASSIAGGVYEQYF.

The chain has TRBV2 and TRBJ1-2, with 9 bases lining up with TRBD1. The V segment lost 6 bases and the J segment 4 bases; nucleotides outside the gene matches: 6. The CDR3 is made up of 14 amino acids. Germline lookup yields CDR1 SNHLY and CDR2 FYNNEI. CDR3 DNA: TGTGCCAGCAGGGGACAGGGCCTCGGCTATGGCTACACCTTC. Translation gives CASRGQGLGYGYTF.

The chain has TRBV12-3 or TRBV12-4 and TRBJ2-5; D not resolved. This CDR3 region has 13 residues. Trimming removed 5 bases at V and 5 bases at J, with 12 bases between. CDR3 sequence (DNA): TGTGCCAGCAGTCGTGGCATGGAGGAGACCCAGTACTTC. It specifies CASSRGMEETQYF.

This clone came up a few times. This chain connects TRBV30 to TRBJ2-7; a possible D gene is TRBD1 (5 bases). V was cut by 0 bases and J by 5 bases, with 5 bases left in between. Germline-derived CDR1 and CDR2 are GTSNPN and SVGIG (reference sequence). CDR3 length equals 11 residues. The CDR3 here is CAWSVQDEQYF. CDR3 bases: TGTGCCTGGAGTGTACAGGACGAGCAGTACTTC.

The chain employs TRBV6-2 or TRBV6-3 and TRBJ1-6; D gene ambiguous. V lost 2 bases to trimming and J lost 0 bases, with 5 bases between them. Germline V gives CDR1 MNHEY, CDR2 SVGEGT. The length of the CDR3 is 15 residues. Here the CDR3 DNA reads TGTGCCAGCAGTTACGAGATCTCCTATAATTCACCCCTCCACTTT. This gives the protein CASSYEISYNSPLHF.

The chain employs TRBV19 and TRBJ1-2, with a tentative D call TRBD1 (6 bases). Trimming took 7 bases from V and 6 from J, leaving 18 bases between them. This CDR3 region has 14 residues. Germline V gene lookup returns CDR1 LNHDA and CDR2 SQIVND (reference sequence). CDR3 residues: CASKAPSTGHGYTF. CDR3 DNA sequence: TGTGCCAGTAAGGCCCCCTCGACAGGACATGGCTACACCTTC.

The chain has TRBV7-9 and TRBJ2-7, with 10 bases identical to TRBD1. The CDR3 loop spans 15 amino acids. V gave up 4 bases and J gave up 2 bases; unmatched junction bases: 5. Per germline, CDR1 SEHNR and CDR2 FQNEAQ (reference sequence). The CDR3 is CASSSPGQGTYEQYF. CDR3 coding DNA: TGTGCCAGCAGCTCCCCGGGACAGGGGACCTACGAGCAGTACTTC. Full variable domain (remainder filled in from reference TRBV7-9 and TRBJ2-7): DTGVSQNPRHKITKRGQNVTFRCDPISEHNRLYWYRQTLGQGPEFLTYFQNEAQLEKSRLLSDRFSAERPKGSFSTLEIQRTEQGDSAMYLCASSSPGQGTYEQYFGPGTRLTVT.

J is TRBJ2-1 and V is TRBV7-6, with D possibly TRBD2 on 6 matching bases. Deletions cut 7 bases from V and 0 bases from J, with 19 bases between. In germline, CDR1 is SGHVS, CDR2 FNYEAQ. This CDR3 spans 17 amino acids. DNA of the CDR3: TGTGCCAGCACCCTTAGGCGCGGGGAATACTCCTACAATGAGCAGTTCTTC. Amino acid sequence: CASTLRRGEYSYNEQFF.

The genes are TRBV7-9 and TRBJ1-4; 10 bases map to TRBD1. In germline, CDR1 is SEHNR, CDR2 FQNEAQ (reference sequence). The trim removed 4 bases at V and 8 bases at J, leaving 7 bases unmatched. The CDR3 covers 15 residues. The CDR3 nucleotides read TGTGCCAGCAGCTCATCGACAGGGGGCGAGGAAAAACTGTTTTTT. Translation gives CASSSSTGGEEKLFF.

The CDR3 reads CASSTIQAEPYNEQFF. CDR3 DNA sequence: TGTGCCAGCAGTACGATCCAGGCCGAGCCCTACAATGAGCAGTTCTTC. The V call is TRBV27, the J call TRBJ2-1, with no clear D. This CDR3 has 16 amino acids. V lost 5 bases to trimming and J lost 2 bases, with 16 bases between them. Germline V gives CDR1 MNHEY, CDR2 SMNVEV (reference sequence).

V is TRBV3-1 (or the pseudogene TRBV3-2) and J is TRBJ2-7; D gene ambiguous. Germline-derived CDR1 and CDR2 are LGHDT and YNNKEL (reference sequence). This CDR3 has 13 amino acids. V lost 2 bases and J lost 9, with 14 bases in between. DNA for the CDR3: TGTGCCAGCAGCCAAATGGAACAGTGTCGGCAGTACTTC. It translates to CASSQMEQCRQYF.

V usage is TRBV10-3 and J usage is TRBJ2-2, with 7 bases identical to TRBD2. V shed 6 bases and J 8 bases; nucleotides not matched to a gene: 6. This CDR3 has 13 amino acids. The V gene's germline CDR1 is ENHRY and CDR2 SYGVKD. CDR3 residues: CAIRASGPGELFF. The CDR3 bases are TGTGCCATCAGGGCTAGCGGACCGGGGGAGCTGTTTTTT.

The chain is built from TRBV2 and TRBJ2-7, with D possibly TRBD2 on 5 matching bases. Trimming stripped 5 bases from V and 7 bases from J, with 18 bases between. Germline V lookup: CDR1 SNHLY, CDR2 FYNNEI. The CDR3 contains 14 residues. The CDR3 coding sequence is TGTGCCAGCAGTAGAGGTCAGGTCCGGAGGGAGCAGTACTTC. This codes for CASSRGQVRREQYF.

This clone appeared a single time. The rearrangement uses TRBV15 and TRBJ2-5, with D possibly TRBD2 on 6 matching bases. The V gene's germline CDR1 is LNHNV and CDR2 YYDKDF (reference sequence). The CDR3 is 16 amino acids. The V gene lost 3 bases and the J gene lost 4 bases, with 18 bases spanning the gap. The chain's CDR3 is CATSSTGTFAGETQYF. In DNA, the CDR3 is TGTGCCACCAGCAGTACCGGGACTTTCGCCGGAGAGACCCAGTACTTC.

This sequence joins TRBV30 and TRBJ2-7, with a tentative D call TRBD1 (5 bases). Germline CDR1 and CDR2: GTSNPN and SVGIG (reference sequence). The CDR3 has 15 amino acids. The V and J ends lost 2 bases and 2 bases respectively, with 16 bases between them. CDR3: CAWSFLTEAAYEQYF. CDR3 in DNA: TGTGCCTGGAGTTTCCTGACAGAGGCCGCCTACGAGCAGTACTTC.

J is TRBJ1-1 and V is TRBV27; 9 positions match TRBD1. J gave up 4 bases and V 8 bases, and 8 bases lay outside the gene matches. Germline lookup yields CDR1 MNHEY and CDR2 SMNVEV (reference sequence). The CDR3 loop spans 14 amino acids. The CDR3 here is CASSTGGAFTEAFF. DNA of the CDR3: TGTGCCAGCTCCACAGGGGGCGCGTTCACTGAAGCTTTCTTT.

The rearrangement uses TRBV27 and TRBJ2-5; D unresolved. The germline V gene encodes CDR1 MNHEY and CDR2 SMNVEV (reference sequence). The CDR3 loop spans 14 amino acids. Trimming shortened V by 6 bases and J by 1 base, and 12 bases separated the two germline ends. CDR3 DNA sequence: TGTGCCAGCAGCCGAGGCGGATCCCAAGAGACCCAGTACTTC. This gives the protein CASSRGGSQETQYF.

The rearrangement uses TRBV19 and TRBJ1-3; D unclear. CDR1 and CDR2 (germline): LNHDA, SQIVND (reference sequence). The CDR3 is 12 amino acids. Trimming pared 6 bases from V and 1 base from J, leaving 4 bases between. DNA for the CDR3: TGTGCCAGTAGCGTGTCTGGAAACACCATATATTTT. This encodes CASSVSGNTIYF. Full variable domain (remainder filled in from reference TRBV19 and TRBJ1-3): DGGITQSPKYLFRKEGQNVTLSCEQNLNHDAMYWYRQDPGQGLRLIYYSQIVNDFQKGDIAEGYSVSREKKESFPLTVTSAQKNPTAFYLCASSVSGNTIYFGEGSWLTVV.

V gene TRBV4-3 combines with J gene TRBJ2-6; possibly TRBD2 for D (5 bases). Trimming stripped 2 bases from V and 2 bases from J, with 19 bases between. The CDR3 is 19 amino acids. The germline CDR1 and CDR2 sequences are LGHNA and YSLEER. The CDR3 here is CASSQSLTAAGAGANVLTF. The DNA of the CDR3 is TGCGCCAGCAGCCAATCGCTCACAGCGGCCGGGGCTGGGGCCAACGTCCTGACTTTC.

The rearrangement uses TRBV7-2 and TRBJ1-3, with no clear D. The V end was cut by 6 bases, the J end by 2 bases, with 11 bases between. Germline values: CDR1 SGHTA, CDR2 FQGNSA. The CDR3 spans 14 residues. CDR3 residues: CASREMLAGNTIYF. Written as DNA, the CDR3 is TGTGCCAGCAGGGAGATGTTGGCTGGAAACACCATATATTTT.

The J gene is TRBJ1-5, the V gene TRBV5-8; no clear D gene. Trimming took off 1 base at V and 9 bases at J, with 8 bases between the two ends. The CDR3 runs to 12 residues. CDR1 is SGHTS, CDR2 YDEGEE, per germline. The CDR3 coding sequence is TGTGCCAGCAGCTTGAAGCAATTGCCCCAGCATTTT. It is translated as CASSLKQLPQHF.

The V gene is TRBV5-1, the J gene TRBJ2-7; D remains unclear. This CDR3 has 14 amino acids. V was trimmed by 0 bases and J by 0 bases, leaving 7 bases between them. CDR1 is SGHRS, CDR2 YFSETQ, per germline. The DNA for the CDR3 is TGCGCCAGCAGCTTGGTCTCGGGCTCCTACGAGCAGTACTTC. This sequence encodes CASSLVSGSYEQYF.

The V gene is TRBV12-3 or TRBV12-4, the J gene TRBJ1-5, with TRBD1 matching 9 bases. Germline trimming cut 5 bases from V and 6 bases from J; bases unmatched to any gene: 2. This CDR3 spans 13 amino acids. CDR3 amino acids: CASSGTGFQPQHF. The CDR3 coding sequence is TGTGCCAGCAGTGGGACAGGGTTTCAGCCCCAGCATTTT.